One sample yielded the 16 T cell receptor beta chains listed below, sequenced in a study of OX40 agonist ivuxolimab in advanced cancers. Generated by immunoSEQ multiplex PCR, the TCRdb table keeps only in-frame clones and is missing some. This sample carries about 90,000 clones, about 90% of them seen once, and the ten largest clones take 7.4%. Sample: CD4+ or CD8+ T cells sorted from blood, taken in a trial of the OX40 agonist ivuxolimab. These receptors all come from an adult with an advanced solid tumor such as melanoma, head and neck, liver or kidney cancer.

This chain connects TRBV2 to TRBJ1-2; D uncertain. CDR1 and CDR2 (germline): SNHLY, FYNNEI. This CDR3 region has 14 residues. V was pared by 10 bases and J by 1 base, with 16 bases between. The chain's CDR3 is CANPGERINYGYTF. The CDR3 region has the DNA TGTGCCAACCCGGGAGAACGAATTAACTATGGCTACACCTTC.

The genes are TRBV27 and TRBJ2-5, with D possibly TRBD1 on 5 matching bases. Trimming left V 4 bases short and J 5 bases short, with 11 bases between. Germline CDR1 reads MNHEY; CDR2 reads SMNVEV (reference sequence). There are 13 residues in the CDR3. The CDR3 sequence is CASSSPRVETQYF. CDR3 sequence (DNA): TGTGCCAGCAGTTCTCCCAGGGTGGAGACCCAGTACTTC.

The chain has TRBV30 and TRBJ2-7; a possible D gene is TRBD2 (5 bases). Trimming took 2 bases from V and 7 from J, leaving 12 bases between them. Germline assignment: CDR1 GTSNPN and CDR2 SVGIG (reference sequence). The CDR3 runs 12 residues. CDR3 coding DNA: TGTGCCTGGAGTCCCGGGAAATCGGAGCAGTACTTC. Translating it yields CAWSPGKSEQYF.

V gene TRBV28 combines with J gene TRBJ1-2, with TRBD1 matching 9 bases. With V trimmed by 6 bases and J by 5 bases, 4 bases remained unmatched. Germline-derived CDR1 and CDR2 are MDHEN and SYDVKM. CDR3 length: 13 amino acids. The CDR3 nucleotides read TGTGCCAGCAGCCCCGGGACAGGGTATGGCTACACCTTC. This translates into CASSPGTGYGYTF.

The chain employs TRBV30 and TRBJ2-1, with D possibly being TRBD2 (5 bases). The CDR3 sequence is 15 residues long. With 2 bases removed from V and 4 bases from J, the gap between germline ends came to 15 bases. CDR1 is GTSNPN and CDR2 is SVGIG in the germline V gene (reference sequence). CDR3: CAWSPTASPYNEQFF. The CDR3 DNA follows: TGTGCCTGGAGTCCTACCGCTAGCCCATACAATGAGCAGTTCTTC.

V and J are TRBV10-1 and TRBJ2-7; 8 nucleotides match TRBD2. Trimming at V came to 2 bases and at J to 3 bases, leaving 3 bases not matched to a gene. Germline V gives CDR1 WNHNN, CDR2 SYGVQD (reference sequence). CDR3 length equals 14 residues. CDR3 DNA: TGCGCCAGCAGTGAGGAGCGGGAGATCTACGAGCAGTACTTC. Residues: CASSEEREIYEQYF.

This chain links TRBV4-1 with TRBJ2-7, with 10 positions matching TRBD2. Germline loops: CDR1 MGHRA, CDR2 YSYEKL. The CDR3 is 15 residues long. V dropped 1 base and J dropped 2; count of bases not matched to a gene: 2. The CDR3 sequence: CASSQGTSGTYEQYF. CDR3 nucleotide sequence: TGCGCCAGCAGCCAAGGGACTAGCGGAACCTACGAGCAGTACTTC.

For the CDR3, the DNA is TGTGCCAGCAGTACTAGCGGGAGAAGCTCCTACAATGAGCAGTTCTTC. Its translation: CASSTSGRSSYNEQFF. The chain links TRBV28 to TRBJ2-1, with TRBD2 matching 11 bases. The J segment lost 0 bases and the V segment lost 5 bases, leaving 3 bases of the junction unmatched. Per the germline V gene, CDR1 is MDHEN and CDR2 is SYDVKM. The CDR3 length is 16 residues.

The chain couples TRBV7-9 to TRBJ2-7; no definite D call. V lost 5 bases and J 1 base, leaving 6 bases between the germline ends. CDR1 is SEHNR and CDR2 is FQNEAQ in the germline V gene (reference sequence). There are 12 residues in the CDR3. The CDR3 loop reads CASSRASYEQYF. In DNA, the CDR3 is TGTGCCAGCAGCCGGGCGTCCTACGAGCAGTACTTC.

V usage is TRBV2 and J usage is TRBJ2-1, with no clear D. Germline CDR1 and CDR2: SNHLY and FYNNEI. This CDR3 is built from 13 residues. The ends were cut back, 6 bases at V and 7 bases at J, with 13 bases in the middle. This CDR3 is CASRDTMGNEQFF. The DNA of the CDR3 is TGTGCCAGCAGAGATACAATGGGGAATGAGCAGTTCTTC.

The chain uses TRBV7-2 and TRBJ2-7, with D unresolved. Looked up from germline, CDR1 is SGHTA and CDR2 is FQGNSA. The CDR3 contains 13 residues. Trimming stripped 2 bases from V and 4 bases from J, with 9 bases between. This chain's CDR3 is CASSLNSPYEQYF. CDR3 DNA sequence: TGTGCCAGCAGCTTAAACTCCCCTTACGAGCAGTACTTC.

The V call is TRBV6-5, the J call TRBJ1-2; D is undetermined. This CDR3 is 14 amino acids long. Trimming left V 6 bases short and J 0 bases short, with 11 bases between. Germline V gives CDR1 MNHEY, CDR2 SVGAGI. The CDR3 sequence is CASRPVQANYGYTF. As DNA, the CDR3 is TGTGCCAGCAGACCCGTACAAGCTAACTATGGCTACACCTTC.

This chain connects TRBV2 to TRBJ2-5; possible D gene TRBD2, 6 bases. The V and J ends lost 4 bases and 11 bases respectively, with 8 bases between them. The germline CDR1 and CDR2 sequences are SNHLY and FYNNEI. The CDR3 contains 10 residues. The CDR3 sequence is CASSGGEQYF. The DNA of the CDR3 is TGTGCCAGCAGTGGGGGGGAGCAGTACTTC.

The V gene is TRBV19, the J gene TRBJ1-3; D is ambiguous. This CDR3 is built from 12 residues. Deletions cut 10 bases from V and 1 base from J, with 8 bases between. The germline V gene has CDR1 LNHDA and CDR2 SQIVND (reference sequence). The CDR3 here is CATTGSGNTIYF. Written as DNA, the CDR3 is TGTGCCACCACGGGGTCTGGAAACACCATATATTTT.

This chain uses TRBV6-5 with TRBJ2-7; D is possibly TRBD1 (6 bases). This CDR3 spans 16 amino acids. Germline-derived CDR1 and CDR2 are MNHEY and SVGAGI. V was cut by 0 bases and J by 3 bases, with 15 bases left in between. In nucleotides, the CDR3 is TGTGCCAGCAGTTACTCTGGACAGAGTACCTTCTACGAGCAGTACTTC. It specifies CASSYSGQSTFYEQYF.

The chain combines TRBV2 with TRBJ2-3; D unclear. This CDR3 comprises 15 residues. The V end lost 3 bases, the J end lost 0 bases, and 10 bases lay between the germline ends. Germline V gene sequence: CDR1 SNHLY, CDR2 FYNNEI. CDR3 protein: CASSDVWSSTDTQYF. For the CDR3, the DNA is TGTGCCAGCAGTGATGTGTGGTCTAGCACAGATACGCAGTATTTT.